This passage covers 2 T cell receptor beta chains from one sample sequenced in a study of blood T cell repertoires in COVID-19. Some clones are missing from TCRdb's copy, which holds only in-frame ones; the method was immunoSEQ multiplex PCR. The sample records 29,000 or so clones, around 86% being singletons. Specimen: peripheral blood. Every receptor here comes from a human donor in a cohort sampled during active COVID-19. The donor label of this sample is uncertain.

The chain is built from TRBV14 and TRBJ1-2, with 7 nucleotides matching TRBD1. Trimming removed 5 bases from V and 6 bases from J; junction bases left unmatched: 12. CDR3 length: 15 amino acids. Germline CDR1 reads SGHDN; CDR2 reads FVKESK. CDR3 amino acids: CASSARQGGVHGYTF. CDR3 sequence (DNA): TGTGCCAGCAGCGCTCGACAGGGCGGCGTCCATGGCTACACCTTC. The full variable domain, its missing parts supplied by reference TRBV14 and TRBJ1-2, is EAGVTQFPSHSVIEKGQTVTLRCDPISGHDNLYWYRRVMGKEIKFLLHFVKESKQDESGMPNNRFLAERTGGTYSTLKVQPAELEDSGVYFCASSARQGGVHGYTFGSGTRLTVV.

This clone was seen just once. The chain is built from TRBV20-1 and TRBJ1-4; 10 bases agree with TRBD1. Germline trimming cut 3 bases from V and 10 bases from J; bases unmatched to any gene: 8. CDR1 and CDR2 from the germline V gene are DFQATT and SNEGSKA (reference sequence). CDR3 length: 14 residues. The CDR3 reads CSASPGQGRGKLFF. CDR3 bases: TGCAGTGCTAGTCCGGGACAGGGGCGAGGAAAACTGTTTTTT.